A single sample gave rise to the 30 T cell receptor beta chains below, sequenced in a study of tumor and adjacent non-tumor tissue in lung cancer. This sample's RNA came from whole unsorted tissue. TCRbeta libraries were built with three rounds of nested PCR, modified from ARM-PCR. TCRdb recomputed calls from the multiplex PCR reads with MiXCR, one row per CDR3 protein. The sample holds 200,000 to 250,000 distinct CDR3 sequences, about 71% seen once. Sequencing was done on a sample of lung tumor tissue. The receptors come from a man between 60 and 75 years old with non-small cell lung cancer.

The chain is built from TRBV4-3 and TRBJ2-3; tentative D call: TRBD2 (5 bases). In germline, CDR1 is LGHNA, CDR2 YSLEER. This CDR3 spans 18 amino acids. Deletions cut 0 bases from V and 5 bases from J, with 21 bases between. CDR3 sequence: CASSQDGLLASAVDTQYF. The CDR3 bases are TGCGCCAGCAGCCAAGATGGACTTCTAGCCTCGGCGGTAGATACGCAGTATTTT.

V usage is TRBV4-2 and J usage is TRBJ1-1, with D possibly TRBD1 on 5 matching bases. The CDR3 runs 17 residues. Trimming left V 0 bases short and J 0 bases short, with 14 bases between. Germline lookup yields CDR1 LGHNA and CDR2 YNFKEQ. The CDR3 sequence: CASSQDGGRRMNTEAFF. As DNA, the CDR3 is TGTGCCAGCAGCCAAGATGGGGGAAGGCGCATGAACACTGAAGCTTTCTTT.

This chain's CDR3 is CASKGQWAYEQYF. The CDR3 DNA follows: TGCGCCAGCAAGGGACAGTGGGCATACGAGCAGTACTTC. This chain joins TRBV10-1 and TRBJ2-7, with 7 bases fitting TRBD1. Germline V gives CDR1 WNHNN, CDR2 SYGVQD (reference sequence). J was trimmed by 4 bases and V by 7 bases; bases with no gene match: 7. The CDR3 totals 13 residues.

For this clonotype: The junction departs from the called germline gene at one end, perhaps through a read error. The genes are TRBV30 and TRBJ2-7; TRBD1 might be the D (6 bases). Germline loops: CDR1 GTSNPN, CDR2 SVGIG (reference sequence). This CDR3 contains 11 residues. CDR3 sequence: CARVGAYERYF. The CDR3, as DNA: TGTGCCCGGGTGGGGGCCTACGAGCGGTACTTC.

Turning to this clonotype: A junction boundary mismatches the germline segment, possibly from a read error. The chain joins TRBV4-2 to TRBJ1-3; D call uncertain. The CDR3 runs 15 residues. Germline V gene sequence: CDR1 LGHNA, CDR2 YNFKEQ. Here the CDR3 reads CACSQGGSIQNTIYF. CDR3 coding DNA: TGTGCCTGCAGCCAAGGAGGCAGCATCCAGAACACCATATATTTT.

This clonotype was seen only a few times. The CDR3 coding sequence is TGTGCCAGCAGCCAAGATACGGCCCCCCAGCCCCAGCATTTT. Its protein product is CASSQDTAPQPQHF. This sequence joins TRBV4-2 and TRBJ1-5; D is unclear. CDR3 length: 14 amino acids. Trimming removed 0 bases from V and 7 bases from J, with 10 bases in between. The V gene's germline CDR1 is LGHNA and CDR2 YNFKEQ.

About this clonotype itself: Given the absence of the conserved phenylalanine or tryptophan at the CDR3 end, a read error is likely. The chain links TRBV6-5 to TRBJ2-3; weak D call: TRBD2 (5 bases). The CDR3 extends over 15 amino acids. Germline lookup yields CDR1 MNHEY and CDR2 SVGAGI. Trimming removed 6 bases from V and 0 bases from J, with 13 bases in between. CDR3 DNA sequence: TGTGCCAGCAGGCGGGCATTGTCTAGCACAGATACGCAGTATTTA. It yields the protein CASRRALSSTDTQYL.

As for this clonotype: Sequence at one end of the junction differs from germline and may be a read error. CDR3 coding DNA: TGTGCCAGCAGCCTACCCCCCGGGAGGGACACAGCCTACGATCAGTACTTC. Translation: CASSLPPGRDTAYDQYF. The chain uses TRBV28 and TRBJ2-7; 8 nucleotides agree with TRBD2. Germline loops: CDR1 MDHEN, CDR2 SYDVKM. The CDR3 covers 17 residues.

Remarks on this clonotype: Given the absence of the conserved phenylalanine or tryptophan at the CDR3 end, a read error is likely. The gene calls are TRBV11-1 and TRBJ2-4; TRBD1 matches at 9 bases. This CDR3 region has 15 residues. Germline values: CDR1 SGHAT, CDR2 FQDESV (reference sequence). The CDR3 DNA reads TGTACCAGCAGCGATCCAGGGGACAGGGTTAACATTCAGTACATC. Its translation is CTSSDPGDRVNIQYI.

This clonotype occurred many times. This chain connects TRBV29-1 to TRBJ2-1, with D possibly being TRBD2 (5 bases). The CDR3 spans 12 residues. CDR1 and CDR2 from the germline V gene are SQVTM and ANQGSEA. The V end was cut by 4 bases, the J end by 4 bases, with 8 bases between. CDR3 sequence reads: CSVASYYNEQFF. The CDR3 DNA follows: TGCAGCGTTGCTAGCTATTACAATGAGCAGTTCTTC.

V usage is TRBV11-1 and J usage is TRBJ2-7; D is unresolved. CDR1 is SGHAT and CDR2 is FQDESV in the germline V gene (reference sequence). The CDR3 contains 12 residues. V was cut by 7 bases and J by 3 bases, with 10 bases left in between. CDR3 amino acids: CASKLNSYEQYF. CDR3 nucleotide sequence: TGTGCCAGCAAGCTAAATAGCTACGAGCAGTACTTC.

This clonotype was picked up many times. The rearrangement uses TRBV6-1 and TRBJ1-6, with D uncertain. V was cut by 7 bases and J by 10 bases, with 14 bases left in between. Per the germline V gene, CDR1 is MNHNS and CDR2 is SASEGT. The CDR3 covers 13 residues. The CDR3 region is CASKETNLSPLHF. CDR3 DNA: TGTGCCAGCAAGGAAACAAATCTCTCACCCCTCCACTTT.

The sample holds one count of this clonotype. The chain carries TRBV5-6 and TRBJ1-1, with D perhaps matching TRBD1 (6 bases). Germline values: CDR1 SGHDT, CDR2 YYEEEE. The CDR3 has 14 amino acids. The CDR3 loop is CVISPGQLNTEAFF. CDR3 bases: TGTGTCATCAGCCCTGGACAGCTGAACACTGAAGCTTTCTTT.

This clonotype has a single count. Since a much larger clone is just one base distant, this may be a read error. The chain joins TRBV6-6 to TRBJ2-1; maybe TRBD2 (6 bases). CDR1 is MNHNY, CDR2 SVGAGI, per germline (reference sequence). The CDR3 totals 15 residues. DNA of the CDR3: TGTGTCAGCAGCCAGACGGCGGGGTCCTACAATGAGCAGTTCTTC. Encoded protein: CVSSQTAGSYNEQFF.

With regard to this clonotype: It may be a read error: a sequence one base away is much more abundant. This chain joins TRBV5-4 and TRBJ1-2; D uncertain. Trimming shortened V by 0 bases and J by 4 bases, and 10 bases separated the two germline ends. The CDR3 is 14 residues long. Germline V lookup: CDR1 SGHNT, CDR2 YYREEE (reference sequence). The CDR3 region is CASSLVTQVYGYTF. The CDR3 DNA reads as TGTGCCAGCAGCTTGGTGACGCAGGTCTATGGCTACACCTTC.

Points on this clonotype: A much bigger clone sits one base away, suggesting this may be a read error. CDR3 sequence (DNA): TGTGCCAGCAGCCTCGTGAACAGGGGAACCGGGGAGCTGTTTTTT. Encoded protein: CASSLVNRGTGELFF. The chain employs TRBV11-2 and TRBJ2-2, with TRBD1 matching over 7 bases. The germline V gene has CDR1 SGHAT and CDR2 FQNNGV. This CDR3 has 15 residues. Trimming took 5 bases from V and 5 from J; bases not matched to a gene: 8.

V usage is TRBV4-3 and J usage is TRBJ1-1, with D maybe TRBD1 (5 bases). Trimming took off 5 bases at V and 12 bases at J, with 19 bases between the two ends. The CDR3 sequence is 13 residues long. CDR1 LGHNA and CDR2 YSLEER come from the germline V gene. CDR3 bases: TGCGCCAGCAGCAGGGACCGGGAGGCGGGAACTTTCTTT. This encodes CASSRDREAGTFF.

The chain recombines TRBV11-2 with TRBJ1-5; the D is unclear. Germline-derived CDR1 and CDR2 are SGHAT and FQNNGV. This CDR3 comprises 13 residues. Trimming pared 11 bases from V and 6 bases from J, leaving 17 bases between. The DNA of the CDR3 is TGTGCCGGCAACTTAGATCATGGTCAGCCCCAGCATTTT. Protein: CAGNLDHGQPQHF.

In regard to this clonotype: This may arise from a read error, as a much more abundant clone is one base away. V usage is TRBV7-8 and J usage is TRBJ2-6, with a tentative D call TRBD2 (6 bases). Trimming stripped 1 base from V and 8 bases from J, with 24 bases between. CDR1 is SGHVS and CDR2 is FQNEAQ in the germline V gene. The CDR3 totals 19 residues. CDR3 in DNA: TGTGCCAGCAGCTTAGGGGGGTTGCAGGGACTCTTCGGGACCAACGTCCTGACTTTC. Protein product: CASSLGGLQGLFGTNVLTF.

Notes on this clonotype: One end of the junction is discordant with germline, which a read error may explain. CDR3 nucleotides: TGCAGTGCTAGCACAGGGTGGAAGAACACTGCAGCTTTCTTT. It yields the protein CSASTGWKNTAAFF. This chain links TRBV20-1 with TRBJ1-1; D perhaps matches TRBD1 (6 bases). Germline CDR1 reads DFQATT; CDR2 reads SNEGSKA (reference sequence). CDR3 length: 14 amino acids.

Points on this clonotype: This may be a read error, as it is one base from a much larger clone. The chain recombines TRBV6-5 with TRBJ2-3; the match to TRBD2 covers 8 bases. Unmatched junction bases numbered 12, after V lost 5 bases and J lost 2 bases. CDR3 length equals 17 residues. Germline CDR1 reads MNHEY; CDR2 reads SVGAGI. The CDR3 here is CASSEGILAGPTDTQYF. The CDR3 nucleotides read TGTGCCAGCAGTGAGGGGATTTTAGCGGGACCCACAGATACGCAGTATTTT.

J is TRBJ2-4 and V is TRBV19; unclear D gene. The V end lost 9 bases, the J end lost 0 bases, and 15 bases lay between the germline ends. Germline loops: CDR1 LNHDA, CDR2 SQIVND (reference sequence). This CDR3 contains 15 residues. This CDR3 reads CASSTPAGAKNIQYF. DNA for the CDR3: TGTGCCAGCTCCACCCCGGCAGGAGCCAAAAACATTCAGTACTTC.

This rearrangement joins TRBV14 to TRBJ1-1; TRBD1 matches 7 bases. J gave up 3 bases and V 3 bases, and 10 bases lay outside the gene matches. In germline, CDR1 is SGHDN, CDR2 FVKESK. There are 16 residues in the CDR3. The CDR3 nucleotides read TGTGCCAGCAGCCACGGGACAGCTAGAGAGGACACTGAAGCTTTCTTT. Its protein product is CASSHGTAREDTEAFF.

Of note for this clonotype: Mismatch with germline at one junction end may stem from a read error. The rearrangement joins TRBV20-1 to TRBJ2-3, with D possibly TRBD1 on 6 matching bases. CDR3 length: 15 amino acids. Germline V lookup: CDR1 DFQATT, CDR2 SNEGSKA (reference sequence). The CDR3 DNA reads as TGCAGTGCTAGAATCCCGGGACACGGCAAAGATACACAGTATTTT. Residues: CSARIPGHGKDTQYF.

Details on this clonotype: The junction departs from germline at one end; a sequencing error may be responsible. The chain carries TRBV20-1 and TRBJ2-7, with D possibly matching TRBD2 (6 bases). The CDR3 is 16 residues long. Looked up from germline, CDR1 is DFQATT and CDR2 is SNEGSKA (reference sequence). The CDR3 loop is CSVRHLGLSSSYGQYF. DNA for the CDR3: TGCAGTGTTAGACATTTGGGACTCTCGTCCTCCTACGGGCAATACTTC.

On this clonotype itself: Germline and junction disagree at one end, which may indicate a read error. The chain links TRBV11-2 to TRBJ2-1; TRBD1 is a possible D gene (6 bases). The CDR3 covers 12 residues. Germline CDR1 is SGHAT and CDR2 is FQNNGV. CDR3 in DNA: TGTGCCAGCAGCTTAAGGGACAATGAACAGCTCTTC. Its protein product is CASSLRDNEQLF.

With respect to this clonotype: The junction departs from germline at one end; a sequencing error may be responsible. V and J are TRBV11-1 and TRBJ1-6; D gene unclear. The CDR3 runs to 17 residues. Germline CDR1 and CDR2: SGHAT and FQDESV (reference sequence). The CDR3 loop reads CASSSEATSSYNSPPHF. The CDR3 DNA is TGTGCCAGCAGCTCAGAAGCGACGAGCTCCTATAATTCACCCCCCCACTTT.

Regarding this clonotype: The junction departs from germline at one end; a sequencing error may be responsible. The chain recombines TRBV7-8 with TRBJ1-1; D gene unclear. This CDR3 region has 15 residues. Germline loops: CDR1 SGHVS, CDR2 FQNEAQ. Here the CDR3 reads CASSLAANMNTEAFF. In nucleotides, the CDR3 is TGTGCCAGCAGCTTAGCCGCAAATATGAACACCGAAGCTTTCTTT.

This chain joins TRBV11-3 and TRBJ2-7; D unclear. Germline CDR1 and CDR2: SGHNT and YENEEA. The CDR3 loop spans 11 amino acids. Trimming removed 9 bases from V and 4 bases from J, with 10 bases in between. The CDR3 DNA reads TGTGCCAGGAGCCTTTCTTACGAGCAGTACTTC. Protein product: CARSLSYEQYF.

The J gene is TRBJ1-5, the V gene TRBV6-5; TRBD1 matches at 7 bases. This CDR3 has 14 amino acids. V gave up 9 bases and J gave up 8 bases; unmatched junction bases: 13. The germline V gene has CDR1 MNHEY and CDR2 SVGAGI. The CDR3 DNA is TGTGCCAGGAGTACACAGGGGTTGGTGGAGCCCCAGCATTTT. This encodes CARSTQGLVEPQHF.